This TCR beta chain was recovered during a study of T cell responses to AZD1222 COVID-19 vaccine. Clones were read by immunoSEQ multiplex PCR, and TCRdb kept only the in-frame ones, dropping some. The repertoire holds tens of thousands of clones, with more than 75% as singletons. Germline CDR1 is SGHRS and CDR2 is YFSETQ. The junction had 4 bases not matched to a gene; V was cut back by 5 bases and J by 4 bases. CDR3 length equals 15 residues. J is TRBJ2-3 and V is TRBV5-1; 13 nucleotides line up with TRBD2. The source material was peripheral blood, sampled on day 0 of MenACWY control vaccination. The TCR sequence derives from an adult in good health. The DNA for the CDR3 is TGCGCCAGCAGACTCGGACTAGCGGGGGCAGATACGCAGTATTTT. Residues: CASRLGLAGADTQYF.